What follows are 29 T cell receptor beta chains derived from one specimen sequenced in a study of early T cells in non-severe SARS-CoV-2 infection (dated by TCRdb to the early 2020s). Libraries were built with 5' RACE. The data were produced on a NextSeq 500. TCRdb passed the public sequencing reads through fastp at Q25 and MiXCR, retaining productive beta sequences. A single entry per CDR3 protein holds the most common genes and DNA from its merged rows. The sample records 55,000 or so distinct CDR3 sequences, about 6.4% of which are singletons. The ten largest clones take up roughly 5.6% of the sample. The sample was whole blood, taken at baseline. The source of these receptors is an adult who was a healthcare worker with PCR-confirmed SARS-CoV-2 infection or an uninfected control (not recorded which).

This clonotype has more than one count but fewer than ten. The J gene is TRBJ2-5, the V gene TRBV7-9; 8 bases agree with TRBD2. The germline V gene has CDR1 SEHNR and CDR2 FQNEAQ (reference sequence). V gave up 4 bases and J gave up 5 bases; unmatched junction bases: 9. This CDR3 comprises 15 residues. CDR3 sequence (DNA): TGTGCCAGCAGCTATCAGGGACTAGATAGCGAGACCCAGTACTTC. Protein sequence: CASSYQGLDSETQYF.

The chain has TRBV6-2 or TRBV6-3 and TRBJ2-1; D ambiguous. Trimming removed 8 bases at V and 4 bases at J, with 6 bases between. In germline, CDR1 is MNHEY, CDR2 SVGEGT. This CDR3 region has 11 residues. For the CDR3, the DNA is TGTGCCAGCGCCCTATACAATGAGCAGTTCTTC. It is translated as CASALYNEQFF.

The chain couples TRBV18 to TRBJ2-7; 7 bases line up with TRBD1. The CDR3 covers 17 residues. Per the germline V gene, CDR1 is KGHSH and CDR2 is LQKENI. With V trimmed by 5 bases and J by 1 base, 14 bases remained unmatched. The CDR3 coding sequence is TGTGCCAGCTCAGAGGAACCTCGGGACAGCGAGTCCTACGAGCAGTACTTC. It yields the protein CASSEEPRDSESYEQYF.

J is TRBJ2-2 and V is TRBV7-3; tentative D call: TRBD1 (6 bases). V was clipped by 2 bases and J by 4 bases, with 14 bases between them. The CDR3 consists of 16 residues. Per germline, CDR1 SGHTA and CDR2 FQGTGA. Here the CDR3 reads CASSLAPGQATGELFF. For the CDR3, the DNA is TGTGCCAGCAGCTTAGCCCCGGGACAAGCCACCGGGGAGCTGTTTTTT.

This clonotype was found a few times. The chain joins TRBV25-1 to TRBJ2-3, with D maybe TRBD1 (6 bases). The germline V gene encodes CDR1 MGHDK and CDR2 SYGVNS. Trimming cost V 0 bases and J 0 bases, with 16 bases left between them. This CDR3 contains 18 residues. The CDR3 loop is CASSEYLAGAISTDTQYF. CDR3 nucleotides: TGTGCCAGCAGTGAATATTTAGCAGGGGCGATCAGCACAGATACGCAGTATTTT.

This clonotype turned up a few times. V usage is TRBV7-6 and J usage is TRBJ2-1; no definite D call. Trimming took 3 bases from V and 4 from J, leaving 10 bases between them. CDR1 is SGHVS, CDR2 FNYEAQ, per germline. The CDR3 covers 14 residues. The CDR3: CASSFGFTYNEQFF. CDR3 DNA: TGTGCCAGCAGCTTTGGTTTTACATACAATGAGCAGTTCTTC.

This clonotype was counted ten times or more. The chain couples TRBV7-9 to TRBJ2-7, with 7 nucleotides matching TRBD2. CDR1 and CDR2 (germline): SEHNR, FQNEAQ (reference sequence). This CDR3 comprises 16 residues. Germline trimming cut 1 base from V and 2 bases from J; bases unmatched to any gene: 8. The CDR3 spells CASSLDRALAAYEQYF. The CDR3, as DNA: TGTGCCAGCAGCTTAGATCGGGCCCTAGCGGCCTACGAGCAGTACTTC.

This clonotype has a handful of counts. The rearrangement uses TRBV12-3 or TRBV12-4 and TRBJ2-5, with D tentatively TRBD1 or TRBD2 (6 bases each). Trimming shortened V by 4 bases and J by 4 bases, and 16 bases separated the two germline ends. The CDR3 is made up of 15 amino acids. The CDR3 region has the DNA TGTGCCAGCAGTTCAATAGTCGGGGGCCTAGAGACCCAGTACTTC. Translating gives CASSSIVGGLETQYF.

Only a few counts were recorded for this clonotype. The gene calls are TRBV28 and TRBJ2-6, with TRBD2 identical over 7 bases. CDR3 size: 17 residues. Germline CDR1 is MDHEN and CDR2 is SYDVKM. The junction had 11 bases not matched to a gene; V was cut back by 7 bases and J by 2 bases. This CDR3 reads CASTPLGGVAGANVLTF. Here the CDR3 DNA reads TGTGCCAGCACCCCTTTGGGGGGGGTAGCTGGGGCCAACGTCCTGACTTTC.

This rearrangement joins TRBV6-1 to TRBJ1-4, with TRBD1 matching over 7 bases. This CDR3 spans 14 amino acids. The trim removed 4 bases at V and 6 bases at J, leaving 5 bases unmatched. Germline CDR1 is MNHNS and CDR2 is SASEGT. In DNA, the CDR3 is TGTGCCAGCAGTGCCGCAGGGGGGGATGAAAAACTGTTTTTT. This sequence encodes CASSAAGGDEKLFF.

V and J are TRBV11-3 and TRBJ1-2; D may be TRBD1 (6 bases). The CDR3 spans 16 residues. V lost 3 bases and J lost 0, with 14 bases in between. Per germline, CDR1 SGHNT and CDR2 YENEEA. The CDR3 DNA follows: TGTGCCAGCAGCTTGCGGACCGGGACAACTAACTATGGCTACACCTTC. It codes for CASSLRTGTTNYGYTF.

This clonotype has a handful of counts. The CDR3 loop reads CASSLPGWGGANVLTF. The CDR3 bases are TGTGCCAGCAGTTTACCGGGCTGGGGTGGGGCCAACGTCCTGACTTTC. J is TRBJ2-6 and V is TRBV12-3 or TRBV12-4; D not certain. Trimming removed 2 bases from V and 3 bases from J, with 11 bases in between. The CDR3 spans 16 residues.

At least ten counts were recorded for this clonotype. The chain uses TRBV7-9 and TRBJ2-1; D is unresolved. This CDR3 has 13 residues. The germline gives CDR1 SEHNR, CDR2 FQNEAQ (reference sequence). V lost 1 base to trimming and J lost 8 bases, with 9 bases between them. The CDR3 spells CASSLGSWDEQFF. CDR3 DNA sequence: TGTGCCAGCAGCTTAGGGTCCTGGGATGAGCAGTTCTTC. The full variable domain, rest sourced from reference TRBV7-9 and TRBJ2-1, is DTGVSQNPRHKITKRGQNVTFRCDPISEHNRLYWYRQTLGQGPEFLTYFQNEAQLEKSRLLSDRFSAERPKGSFSTLEIQRTEQGDSAMYLCASSLGSWDEQFFGPGTRLTVL.

This clonotype was observed a handful of times. The chain has TRBV10-2 and TRBJ2-7, with a possible D match to TRBD1 (6 bases). Trimming pared 5 bases from V and 2 bases from J, leaving 7 bases between. Germline lookup yields CDR1 WSHSY and CDR2 SAAADI. The CDR3 totals 12 residues. The DNA for the CDR3 is TGCGCCAGCAGTAAGGGGGCCTACGAGCAGTACTTC. It yields the protein CASSKGAYEQYF.

In its sample, this clonotype was seen many times. The rearrangement joins TRBV29-1 to TRBJ2-7, with TRBD1 matching 9 bases. The length of the CDR3 is 19 residues. V shed 0 bases, J shed 7 bases, and the junction held 22 bases outside the gene matches. Germline V gene lookup returns CDR1 SQVTM and CDR2 ANQGSEA. CDR3 in DNA: TGCAGCGTTGAAGATAACATTATGTTTGGGGACAGGGAGTTGAGGGAGCAGTACTTC. Protein sequence: CSVEDNIMFGDRELREQYF.

The chain carries TRBV7-2 and TRBJ2-7; D is possibly TRBD1 (6 bases). V was cut by 1 base and J by 6 bases, with 13 bases left in between. Germline V gene lookup returns CDR1 SGHTA and CDR2 FQGNSA. CDR3 length: 14 residues. The DNA for the CDR3 is TGTGCCAGCAGCTTAGTGGGGGCGGACACCGAGCAGTACTTC. This translates into CASSLVGADTEQYF.

This clonotype came up many times. The chain recombines TRBV11-3 with TRBJ1-3, with D possibly being TRBD1 (5 bases). Looked up from germline, CDR1 is SGHNT and CDR2 is YENEEA. Trimming took off 5 bases at V and 7 bases at J, with 9 bases between the two ends. There are 12 residues in the CDR3. The CDR3 coding sequence is TGTGCCAGCAGCCCCCACAGGAACACCATATATTTT. Amino acids: CASSPHRNTIYF.

There are many counts of this clonotype. This chain connects TRBV4-2 to TRBJ2-7; TRBD1 agrees at 10 bases. V trimming: 2 bases; J trimming: 2 bases; junction bases outside the gene matches: 6. The CDR3 extends over 16 amino acids. Germline assignment: CDR1 LGHNA and CDR2 YNFKEQ. CDR3: CASSQRGDRGPYEQYF. The CDR3 bases are TGTGCCAGCAGCCAACGAGGGGACAGGGGACCCTACGAGCAGTACTTC.

This clonotype was observed many times. V is TRBV11-3 and J is TRBJ2-3, with 11 bases that match TRBD1. The V gene end was trimmed by 5 bases and the J gene end by 1 base; junction bases not matched to a gene: 2. CDR3 length equals 15 residues. The germline V gene has CDR1 SGHNT and CDR2 YENEEA. CDR3 protein: CASSRTGGGTDTQYF. The CDR3 DNA reads as TGTGCCAGCAGCCGGACAGGGGGCGGCACAGATACGCAGTATTTT.

This clonotype was counted a few times. V gene TRBV6-5 combines with J gene TRBJ2-1, with D hard to call. V was cut by 4 bases and J by 0 bases, with 7 bases left in between. Germline values: CDR1 MNHEY, CDR2 SVGAGI. The CDR3 is 14 residues long. The CDR3 DNA sequence: TGTGCCAGCAGTTGGCTGGGCTCCTACAATGAGCAGTTCTTC. Its protein product is CASSWLGSYNEQFF.

This clonotype was seen only a few times. The rearrangement links TRBV7-9 to TRBJ2-4; 8 nucleotides line up with TRBD2. This CDR3 comprises 12 residues. Unmatched junction bases numbered 7, after V lost 4 bases and J lost 14 bases. Germline loops: CDR1 SEHNR, CDR2 FQNEAQ (reference sequence). This chain's CDR3 is CASSWGSGGEYF. For the CDR3, the DNA is TGTGCCAGCAGCTGGGGGAGCGGGGGAGAGTACTTC.

This clonotype appeared many times. The rearrangement uses TRBV30 and TRBJ2-6, with D unresolved. Trimming shortened V by 4 bases and J by 0 bases, and 16 bases separated the two germline ends. There are 17 residues in the CDR3. Germline-derived CDR1 and CDR2 are GTSNPN and SVGIG (reference sequence). CDR3: CAWKVGLLSSGANVLTF. The DNA of the CDR3 is TGTGCCTGGAAGGTGGGCTTACTGTCCTCTGGGGCCAACGTCCTGACTTTC.

The sample holds many counts of this clonotype. This sequence joins TRBV7-2 and TRBJ2-3, with unresolved D. This CDR3 region has 15 residues. Trimming cost V 2 bases and J 2 bases, with 11 bases left between them. CDR1 and CDR2 from the germline V gene are SGHTA and FQGNSA. The CDR3 is CASSLMGSLTDTQYF. CDR3 bases: TGTGCCAGCAGCTTAATGGGGTCCCTCACAGATACGCAGTATTTT.

This clonotype was observed a handful of times. The chain has TRBV3-1 and TRBJ1-6; a possible D gene is TRBD1 (5 bases). This CDR3 spans 14 amino acids. The germline V and J ends were trimmed by 5 bases and 9 bases, with 14 bases remaining between them. In germline, CDR1 is LGHDT, CDR2 YNNKEL (reference sequence). The CDR3 region is CASSYRQSGSPLHF. The DNA for the CDR3 is TGTGCCAGCAGCTACCGACAGTCGGGTTCACCCCTCCACTTT.

This clonotype appeared a few times. J is TRBJ2-5 and V is TRBV6-5; 8 positions agree with TRBD2. Trimming cost V 6 bases and J 2 bases; bases outside gene matches: 5. CDR3 length equals 14 residues. Looked up from germline, CDR1 is MNHEY and CDR2 is SVGAGI. CDR3 sequence (DNA): TGTGCCAGCAGCAATGAGCGGGGGCAAGAGACCCAGTACTTC. Translated: CASSNERGQETQYF.

This chain uses TRBV12-3 or TRBV12-4 with TRBJ1-5; a possible D gene is TRBD1 (6 bases). The germline V and J ends were trimmed by 7 bases and 6 bases, with 16 bases remaining between them. The CDR3 spans 14 residues. Here the CDR3 reads CASTHWGAGQPQHF. The CDR3 DNA is TGTGCCAGCACCCATTGGGGGGCGGGTCAGCCCCAGCATTTT.

This clonotype was detected many times. The V call is TRBV5-4, the J call TRBJ1-2, with TRBD1 matching 7 bases. Germline V gives CDR1 SGHNT, CDR2 YYREEE (reference sequence). Trimming cost V 2 bases and J 3 bases; bases outside gene matches: 4. This CDR3 comprises 14 residues. CDR3 in amino acids: CASSLAGQDYGYTF. DNA of the CDR3: TGTGCCAGCAGCTTAGCCGGACAGGACTATGGCTACACCTTC.

This clonotype showed up many times. The V and J genes are TRBV20-1 and TRBJ2-7; D remains unclear. The germline V gene encodes CDR1 DFQATT and CDR2 SNEGSKA (reference sequence). Trimming stripped 2 bases from V and 2 bases from J, with 10 bases between. The CDR3 sequence is 13 residues long. DNA of the CDR3: TGCAGTGCTAGAAAGACCGCTACCTACGAGCAGTACTTC. This translates into CSARKTATYEQYF.

Many counts were recorded for this clonotype. The chain recombines TRBV19 with TRBJ1-5; D is undetermined. Germline lookup yields CDR1 LNHDA and CDR2 SQIVND (reference sequence). The CDR3 is 15 amino acids. V lost 1 base and J 0 bases, leaving 7 bases between the germline ends. The CDR3 nucleotides are TGTGCCAGTAGTATAGTAGCGAGTAGCAATCAGCCCCAGCATTTT. This gives the protein CASSIVASSNQPQHF.